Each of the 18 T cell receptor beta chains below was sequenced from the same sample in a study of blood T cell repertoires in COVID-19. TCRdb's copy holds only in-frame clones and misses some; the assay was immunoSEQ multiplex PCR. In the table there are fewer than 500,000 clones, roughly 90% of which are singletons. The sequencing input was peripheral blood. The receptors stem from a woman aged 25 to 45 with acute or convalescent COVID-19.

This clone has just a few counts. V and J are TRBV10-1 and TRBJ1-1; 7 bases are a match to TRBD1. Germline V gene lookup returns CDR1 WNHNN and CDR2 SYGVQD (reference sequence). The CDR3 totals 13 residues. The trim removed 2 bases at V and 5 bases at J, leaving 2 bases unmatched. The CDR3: CASSETGATEAFF. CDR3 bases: TGCGCCAGCAGTGAGACAGGGGCAACTGAAGCTTTCTTT.

Here the CDR3 reads CASSLVDSRTGELFF. The CDR3 region has the DNA TGTGCCAGCAGCTTAGTGGACAGTCGCACCGGGGAGCTGTTTTTT. The chain has TRBV7-2 and TRBJ2-2; a possible D gene is TRBD1 (6 bases). The CDR3 is 15 amino acids. Per germline, CDR1 SGHTA and CDR2 FQGNSA. Trimming took off 1 base at V and 4 bases at J, with 10 bases between the two ends.

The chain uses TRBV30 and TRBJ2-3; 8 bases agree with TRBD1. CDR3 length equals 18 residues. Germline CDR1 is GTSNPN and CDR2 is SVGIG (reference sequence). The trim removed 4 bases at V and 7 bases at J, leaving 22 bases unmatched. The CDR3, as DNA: TGTGCCTGGAAACGGCTGGGAGGTACCCCAGGGGGCAAGAATACGCAGTATTTT. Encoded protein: CAWKRLGGTPGGKNTQYF.

The CDR3 bases are TGTGCCAGCAGCTTAGAAGGGGGCGTAGAGACCCAGTACTTC. Residues: CASSLEGGVETQYF. This rearrangement joins TRBV7-6 to TRBJ2-5; TRBD1 aligns across 7 bases. Trimming cost V 1 base and J 4 bases; bases outside gene matches: 3. The CDR3 length is 14 residues. CDR1 is SGHVS and CDR2 is FNYEAQ in the germline V gene.

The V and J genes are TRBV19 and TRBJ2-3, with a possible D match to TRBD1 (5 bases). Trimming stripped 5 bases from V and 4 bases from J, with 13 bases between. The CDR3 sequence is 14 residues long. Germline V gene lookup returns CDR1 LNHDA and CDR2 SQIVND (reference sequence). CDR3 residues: CASSLQTASDTQYF. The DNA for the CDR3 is TGTGCCAGTAGTCTGCAGACAGCCTCAGATACGCAGTATTTT.

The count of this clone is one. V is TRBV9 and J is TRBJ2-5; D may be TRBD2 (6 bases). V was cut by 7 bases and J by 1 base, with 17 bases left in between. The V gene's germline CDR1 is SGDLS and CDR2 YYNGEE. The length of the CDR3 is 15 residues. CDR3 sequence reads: CASALSSAPQETQYF. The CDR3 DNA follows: TGTGCCAGCGCTCTCTCTAGCGCGCCCCAAGAGACCCAGTACTTC.

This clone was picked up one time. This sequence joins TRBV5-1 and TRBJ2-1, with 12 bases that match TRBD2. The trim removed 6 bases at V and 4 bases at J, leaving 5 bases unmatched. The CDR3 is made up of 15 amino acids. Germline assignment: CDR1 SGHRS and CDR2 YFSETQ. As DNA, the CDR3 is TGCGCCAGCACCACACTAGCGGGGGGTTACAATGAGCAGTTCTTC. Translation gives CASTTLAGGYNEQFF.

The CDR3: CASSLGTGGIWEQFF. DNA of the CDR3: TGCGCCAGCAGCTTGGGGACAGGGGGCATATGGGAGCAGTTCTTC. The genes are TRBV5-1 and TRBJ2-1, with TRBD1 matching over 11 bases. Trimming at V came to 0 bases and at J to 10 bases, leaving 6 bases not matched to a gene. Germline V gene sequence: CDR1 SGHRS, CDR2 YFSETQ. This CDR3 spans 15 amino acids.

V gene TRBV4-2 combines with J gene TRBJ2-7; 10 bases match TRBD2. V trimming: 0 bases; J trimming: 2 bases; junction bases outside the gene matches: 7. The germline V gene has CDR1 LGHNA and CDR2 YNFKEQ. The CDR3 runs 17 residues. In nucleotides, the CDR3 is TGTGCCAGCAGCCAAGAGGGAACAGCGGGGGGGGCCTACGAGCAGTACTTC. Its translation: CASSQEGTAGGAYEQYF.

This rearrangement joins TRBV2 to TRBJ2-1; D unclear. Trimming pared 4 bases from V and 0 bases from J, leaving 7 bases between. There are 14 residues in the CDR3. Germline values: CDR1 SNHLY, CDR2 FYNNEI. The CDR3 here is CASSGLRSYNEQFF. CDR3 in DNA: TGTGCCAGCAGTGGGCTCCGCTCCTACAATGAGCAGTTCTTC. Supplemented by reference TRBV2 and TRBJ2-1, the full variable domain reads EPEVTQTPSHQVTQMGQEVILRCVPISNHLYFYWYRQILGQKVEFLVSFYNNEISEKSEIFDDQFSVERPDGSNFTLKIRSTKLEDSAMYFCASSGLRSYNEQFFGPGTRLTVL.

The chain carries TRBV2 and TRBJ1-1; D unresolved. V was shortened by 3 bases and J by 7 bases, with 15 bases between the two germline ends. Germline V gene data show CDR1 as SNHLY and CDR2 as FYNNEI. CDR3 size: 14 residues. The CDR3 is CASSEVHSSVEAFF. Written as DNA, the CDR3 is TGTGCCAGCAGTGAGGTACACTCAAGCGTTGAAGCTTTCTTT.

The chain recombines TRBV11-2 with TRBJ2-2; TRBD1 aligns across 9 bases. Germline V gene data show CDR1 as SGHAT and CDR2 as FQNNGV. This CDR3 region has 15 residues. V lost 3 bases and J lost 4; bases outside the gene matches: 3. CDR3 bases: TGTGCCAGCAGCTTTGACAGGGGGTCCACCGGGGAGCTGTTTTTT. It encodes CASSFDRGSTGELFF.

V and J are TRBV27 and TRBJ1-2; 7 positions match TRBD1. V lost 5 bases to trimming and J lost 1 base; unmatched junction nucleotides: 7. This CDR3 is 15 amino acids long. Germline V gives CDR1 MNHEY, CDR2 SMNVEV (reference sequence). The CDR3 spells CASSPTGQINYGYTF. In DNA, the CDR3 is TGTGCCAGCAGTCCGACGGGACAGATTAACTATGGCTACACCTTC.

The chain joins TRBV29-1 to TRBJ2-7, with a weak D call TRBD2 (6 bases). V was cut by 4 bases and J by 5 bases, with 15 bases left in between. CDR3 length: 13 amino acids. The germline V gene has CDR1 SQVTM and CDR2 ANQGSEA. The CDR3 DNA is TGCAGCGTTGCCCCTAGGACTAACAACGAGCAGTACTTC. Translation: CSVAPRTNNEQYF.

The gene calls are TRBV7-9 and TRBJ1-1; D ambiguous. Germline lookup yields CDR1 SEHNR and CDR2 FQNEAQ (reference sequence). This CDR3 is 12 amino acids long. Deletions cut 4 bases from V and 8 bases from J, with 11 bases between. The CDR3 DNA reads TGTGCCAGCAGCTCCCGCCAGGCCGAAGCTTTCTTT. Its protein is CASSSRQAEAFF.

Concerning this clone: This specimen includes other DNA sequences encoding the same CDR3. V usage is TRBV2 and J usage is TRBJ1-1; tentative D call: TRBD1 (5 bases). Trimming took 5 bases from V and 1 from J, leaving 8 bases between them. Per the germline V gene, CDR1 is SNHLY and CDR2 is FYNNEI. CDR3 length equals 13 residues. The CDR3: CASSRQGNTEAFF. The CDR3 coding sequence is TGTGCCAGCAGTCGGCAGGGGAACACTGAAGCTTTCTTT.

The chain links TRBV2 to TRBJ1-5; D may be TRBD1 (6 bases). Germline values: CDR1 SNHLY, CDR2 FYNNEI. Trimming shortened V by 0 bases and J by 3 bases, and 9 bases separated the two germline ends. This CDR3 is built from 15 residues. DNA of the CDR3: TGTGCCAGCAGTGAAGCCGGACAGCCCAATCAGCCCCAGCATTTT. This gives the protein CASSEAGQPNQPQHF.

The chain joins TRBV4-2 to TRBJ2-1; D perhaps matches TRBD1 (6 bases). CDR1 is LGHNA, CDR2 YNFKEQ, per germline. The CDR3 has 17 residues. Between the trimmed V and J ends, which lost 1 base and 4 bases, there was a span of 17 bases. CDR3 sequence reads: CASSQVSRRGLYNEQFF. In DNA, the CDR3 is TGTGCCAGCAGCCAAGTTTCCCGCAGGGGCTTGTACAATGAGCAGTTCTTC.